The entry that follows covers one T cell receptor (beta chain) sequence. The sample is drawn from a study of T cells in Graves' hyperthyroidism and ophthalmopathy. Ophthalmopathy patients had moderate-to-severe active disease, CAS ≥3, NOSPECS ≥4, and disease duration under 3 months. Amplification of TCR beta CDR3 regions was performed using RNA transcripts as template. Researchers ran a first-round RT-PCR on the TCR CDR3 using the HTBI primer set. Using its own MiXCR run on the multiplex PCR reads, TCRdb lists one record per CDR3 protein. The sample carries around 55,000 distinct CDR3 sequences, roughly 50% recorded once. This CDR3 contains 15 residues. Germline loops: CDR1 SEHNR, CDR2 FQNEAQ (reference sequence). V dropped 8 bases and J dropped 4; count of bases not matched to a gene: 9.

Sequenced input: blood. The V gene is TRBV7-9, the J gene TRBJ2-1; TRBD2 aligns across 9 bases. The TCR originated in a woman in her forties or fifties with Graves' ophthalmopathy. As DNA, the CDR3 is TGTGCCAGCTCAGGGCCTAGCGGGGTTTACAATGAGCAGTTCTTC. Translated, it gives CASSGPSGVYNEQFF.